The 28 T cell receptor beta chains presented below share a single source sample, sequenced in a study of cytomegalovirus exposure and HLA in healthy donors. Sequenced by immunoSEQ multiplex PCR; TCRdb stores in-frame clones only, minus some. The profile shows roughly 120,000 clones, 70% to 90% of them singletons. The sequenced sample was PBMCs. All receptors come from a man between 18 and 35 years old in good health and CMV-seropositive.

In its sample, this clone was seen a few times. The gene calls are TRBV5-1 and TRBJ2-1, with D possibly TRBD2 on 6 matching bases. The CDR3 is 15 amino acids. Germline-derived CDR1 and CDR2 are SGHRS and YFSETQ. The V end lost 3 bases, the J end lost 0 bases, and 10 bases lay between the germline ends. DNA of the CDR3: TGCGCCAGCAGCTCGGGGGACGGCTCCTACAATGAGCAGTTCTTC. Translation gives CASSSGDGSYNEQFF.

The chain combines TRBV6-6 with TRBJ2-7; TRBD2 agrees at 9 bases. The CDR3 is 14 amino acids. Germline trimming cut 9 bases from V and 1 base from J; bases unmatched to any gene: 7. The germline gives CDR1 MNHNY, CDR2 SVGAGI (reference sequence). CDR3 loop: CASRGRERSYEQYF. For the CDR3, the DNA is TGTGCCAGTCGCGGGAGGGAGAGATCCTACGAGCAGTACTTC.

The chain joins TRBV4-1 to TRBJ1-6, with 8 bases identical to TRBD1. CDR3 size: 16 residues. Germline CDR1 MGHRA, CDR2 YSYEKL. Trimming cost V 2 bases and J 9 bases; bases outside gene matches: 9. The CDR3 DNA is TGCGCCAGCAGCCAAATACAGGACAGGGAATTTTCACCCCTCCACTTT. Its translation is CASSQIQDREFSPLHF.

The CDR3 here is CASMRGLITDTQYF. The DNA for the CDR3 is TGCGCCAGCATGAGGGGACTAATCACAGATACGCAGTATTTT. This chain uses TRBV5-1 with TRBJ2-3; TRBD2 matches at 7 bases. This CDR3 has 14 residues. Trimming at V came to 6 bases and at J to 2 bases, leaving 6 bases not matched to a gene. The germline gives CDR1 SGHRS, CDR2 YFSETQ.

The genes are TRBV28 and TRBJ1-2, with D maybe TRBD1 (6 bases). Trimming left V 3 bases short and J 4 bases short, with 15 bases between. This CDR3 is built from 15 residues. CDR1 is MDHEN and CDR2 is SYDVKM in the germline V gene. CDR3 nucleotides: TGTGCCAGCAGTTTGGACAGCGCCGGGGCCTATGGCTACACCTTC. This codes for CASSLDSAGAYGYTF.

The CDR3 here is CASTKDREGDTQYF. The CDR3, as DNA: TGCGCCAGCACAAAGGACAGGGAGGGAGATACGCAGTATTTT. The rearrangement joins TRBV5-1 to TRBJ2-3, with D tentatively TRBD1 (8 bases). V lost 6 bases to trimming and J lost 5 bases, with 16 bases between them. The CDR3 runs to 14 residues. Germline V gene data show CDR1 as SGHRS and CDR2 as YFSETQ. Complete variable domain (other parts from reference TRBV5-1 and TRBJ2-3): KAGVTQTPRYLIKTRGQQVTLSCSPISGHRSVSWYQQTPGQGLQFLFEYFSETQRNKGNFPGRFSGRQFSNSRSEMNVSTLELGDSALYLCASTKDREGDTQYFGPGTRLTVL.

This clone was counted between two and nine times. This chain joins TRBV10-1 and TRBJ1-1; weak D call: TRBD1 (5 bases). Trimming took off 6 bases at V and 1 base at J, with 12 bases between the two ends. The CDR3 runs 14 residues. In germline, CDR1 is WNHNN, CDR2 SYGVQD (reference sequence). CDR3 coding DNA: TGCGCCAGCAGCCCACAACAGGCGAACACTGAAGCTTTCTTT. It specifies CASSPQQANTEAFF.

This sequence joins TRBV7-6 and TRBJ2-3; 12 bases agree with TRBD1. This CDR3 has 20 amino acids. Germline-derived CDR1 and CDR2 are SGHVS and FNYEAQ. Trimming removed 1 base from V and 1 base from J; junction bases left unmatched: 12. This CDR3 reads CASSLGVAGQGAFRTDTQYF. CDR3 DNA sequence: TGTGCCAGCAGCTTAGGGGTCGCGGGACAGGGGGCATTTCGCACAGATACGCAGTATTTT.

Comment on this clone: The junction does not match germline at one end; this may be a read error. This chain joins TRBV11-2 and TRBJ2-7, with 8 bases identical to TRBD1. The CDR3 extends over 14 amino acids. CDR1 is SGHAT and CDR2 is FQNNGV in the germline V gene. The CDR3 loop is CASSLVGKTGENRF. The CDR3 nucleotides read TGTGCCAGCAGCTTAGTAGGGAAGACAGGGGAAAATAGATTC.

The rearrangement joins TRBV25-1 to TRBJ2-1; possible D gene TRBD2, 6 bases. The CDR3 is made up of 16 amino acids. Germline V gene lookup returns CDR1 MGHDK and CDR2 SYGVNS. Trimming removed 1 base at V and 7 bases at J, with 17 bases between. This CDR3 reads CASSEWRVKSVNEQFF. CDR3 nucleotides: TGTGCCAGCAGTGAATGGAGGGTTAAGTCTGTGAATGAGCAGTTCTTC. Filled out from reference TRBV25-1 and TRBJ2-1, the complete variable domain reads EADIYQTPRYLVIGTGKKITLECSQTMGHDKMYWYQQDPGMELHLIHYSYGVNSTEKGDLSSESTVSRIRTEHFPLTLESARPSHTSQYLCASSEWRVKSVNEQFFGPGTRLTVL.

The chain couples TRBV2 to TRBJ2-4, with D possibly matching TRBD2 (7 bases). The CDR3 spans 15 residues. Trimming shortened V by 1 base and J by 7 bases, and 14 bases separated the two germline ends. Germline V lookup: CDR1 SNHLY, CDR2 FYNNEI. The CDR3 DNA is TGTGCCAGCAGTGAAGGAGGGGGGGCATATAACATTCAGTACTTC. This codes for CASSEGGGAYNIQYF.

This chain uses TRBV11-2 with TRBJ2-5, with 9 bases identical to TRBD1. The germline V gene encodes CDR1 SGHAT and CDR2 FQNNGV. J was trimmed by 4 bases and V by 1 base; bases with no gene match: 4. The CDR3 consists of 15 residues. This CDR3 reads CASSLGGQGLETQYF. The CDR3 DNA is TGTGCCAGCAGCTTAGGGGGACAGGGCTTAGAGACCCAGTACTTC.

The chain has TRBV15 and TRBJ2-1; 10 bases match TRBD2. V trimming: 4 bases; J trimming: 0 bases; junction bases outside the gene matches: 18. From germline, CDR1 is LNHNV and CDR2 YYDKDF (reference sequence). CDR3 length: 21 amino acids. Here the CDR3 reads CATSNSKWTSGASNSYNEQFF. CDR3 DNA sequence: TGTGCCACCAGCAATTCAAAGTGGACTAGCGGAGCCAGCAACTCCTACAATGAGCAGTTCTTC.

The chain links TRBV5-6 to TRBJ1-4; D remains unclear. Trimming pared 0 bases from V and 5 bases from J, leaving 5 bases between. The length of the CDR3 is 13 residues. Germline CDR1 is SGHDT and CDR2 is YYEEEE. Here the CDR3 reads CASSLDRNEKLFF. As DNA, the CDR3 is TGTGCCAGCAGCTTGGATCGGAATGAAAAACTGTTTTTT. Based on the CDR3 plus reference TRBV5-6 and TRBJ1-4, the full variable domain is DAGVTQSPTHLIKTRGQQVTLRCSPKSGHDTVSWYQQALGQGPQFIFQYYEEEERQRGNFPDRFSGHQFPNYSSELNVNALLLGDSALYLCASSLDRNEKLFFGSGTQLSVL.

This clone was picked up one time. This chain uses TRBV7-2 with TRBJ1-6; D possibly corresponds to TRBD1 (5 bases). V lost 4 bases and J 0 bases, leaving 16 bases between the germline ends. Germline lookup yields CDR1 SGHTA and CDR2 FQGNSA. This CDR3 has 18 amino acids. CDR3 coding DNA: TGTGCCAGCAGCTCATCAGGGCATCCCAGCTCCTATAATTCACCCCTCCACTTT. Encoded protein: CASSSSGHPSSYNSPLHF.

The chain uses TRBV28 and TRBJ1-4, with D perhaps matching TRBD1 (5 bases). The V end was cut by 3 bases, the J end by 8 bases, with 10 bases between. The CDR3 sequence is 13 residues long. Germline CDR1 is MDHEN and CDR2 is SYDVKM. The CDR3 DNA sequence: TGTGCCAGCAGTTTGGGTGGGGGGGAAAAACTGTTTTTT. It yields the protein CASSLGGGEKLFF.

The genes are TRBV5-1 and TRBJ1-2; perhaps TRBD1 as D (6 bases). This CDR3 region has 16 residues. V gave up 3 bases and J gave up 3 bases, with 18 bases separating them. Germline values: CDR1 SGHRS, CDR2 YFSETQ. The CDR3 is CASSWSQGGEDYGYTF. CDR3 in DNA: TGCGCCAGCAGCTGGTCACAGGGAGGGGAGGACTATGGCTACACCTTC.

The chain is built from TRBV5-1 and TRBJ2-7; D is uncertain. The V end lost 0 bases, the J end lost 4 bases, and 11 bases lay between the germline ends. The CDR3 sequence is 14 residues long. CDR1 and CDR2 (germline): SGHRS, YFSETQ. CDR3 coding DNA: TGCGCCAGCAGCTTGGACCTCAACGGGTACGAGCAGTACTTC. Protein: CASSLDLNGYEQYF.

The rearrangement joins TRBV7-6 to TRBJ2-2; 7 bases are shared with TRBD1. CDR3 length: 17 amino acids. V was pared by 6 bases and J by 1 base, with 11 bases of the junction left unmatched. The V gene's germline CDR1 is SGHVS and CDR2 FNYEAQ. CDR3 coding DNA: TGTGCCAGCAGAGCGCCCCCGGGGACAGTGAACACCGGGGAGCTGTTTTTT. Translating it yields CASRAPPGTVNTGELFF.

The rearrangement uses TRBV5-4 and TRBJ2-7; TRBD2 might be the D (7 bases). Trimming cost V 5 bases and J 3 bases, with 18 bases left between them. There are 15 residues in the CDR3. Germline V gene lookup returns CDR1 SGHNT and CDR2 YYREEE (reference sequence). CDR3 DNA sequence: TGTGCCAGCAGGCGTGGAGGGGGGGACTACTACGAGCAGTACTTC. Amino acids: CASRRGGGDYYEQYF.

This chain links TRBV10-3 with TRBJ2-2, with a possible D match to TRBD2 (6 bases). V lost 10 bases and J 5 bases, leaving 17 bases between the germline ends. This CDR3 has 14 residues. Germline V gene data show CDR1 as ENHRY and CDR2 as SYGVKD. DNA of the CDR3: TGTGCCAGCGGGCGGGCAGGGACTACCGGGGAGCTGTTTTTT. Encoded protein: CASGRAGTTGELFF.

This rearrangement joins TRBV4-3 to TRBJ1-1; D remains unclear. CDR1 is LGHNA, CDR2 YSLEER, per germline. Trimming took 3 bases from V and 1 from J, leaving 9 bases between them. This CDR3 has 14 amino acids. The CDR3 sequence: CASSQGNRNTEAFF. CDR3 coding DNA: TGCGCCAGCAGCCAGGGCAATCGGAACACTGAAGCTTTCTTT.

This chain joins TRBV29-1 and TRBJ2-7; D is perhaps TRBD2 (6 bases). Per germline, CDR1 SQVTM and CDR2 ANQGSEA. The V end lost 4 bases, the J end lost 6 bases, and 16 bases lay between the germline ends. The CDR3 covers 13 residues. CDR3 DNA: TGCAGCGTTGGGGAGGACCCAGGAAGCGAGCAGTACTTC. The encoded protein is CSVGEDPGSEQYF.

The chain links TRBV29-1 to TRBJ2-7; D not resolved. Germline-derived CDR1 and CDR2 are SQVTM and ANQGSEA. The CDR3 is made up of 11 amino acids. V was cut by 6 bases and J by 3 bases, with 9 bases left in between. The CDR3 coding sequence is TGCAGCGTAATCCAGGACTACGAGCAGTACTTC. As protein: CSVIQDYEQYF.

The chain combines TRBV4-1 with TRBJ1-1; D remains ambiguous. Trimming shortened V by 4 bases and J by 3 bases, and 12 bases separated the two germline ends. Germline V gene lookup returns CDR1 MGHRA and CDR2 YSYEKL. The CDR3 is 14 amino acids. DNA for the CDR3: TGCGCCAGCAGCCTGAATACGGTGGACACTGAAGCTTTCTTT. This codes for CASSLNTVDTEAFF.

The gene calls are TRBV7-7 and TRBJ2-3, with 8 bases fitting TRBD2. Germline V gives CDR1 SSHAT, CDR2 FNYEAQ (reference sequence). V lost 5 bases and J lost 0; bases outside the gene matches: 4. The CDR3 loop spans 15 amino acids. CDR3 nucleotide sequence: TGTGCCAGCAGCCCACTAGCGGATAGCACAGATACGCAGTATTTT. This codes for CASSPLADSTDTQYF.

CDR3 residues: CASSIVGRVNYGYTF. In DNA, the CDR3 is TGTGCCAGTAGTATAGTGGGCAGGGTAAACTATGGCTACACCTTC. This chain links TRBV19 with TRBJ1-2, with a tentative D call TRBD1 (5 bases). The CDR3 sequence is 15 residues long. Trimming took off 1 base at V and 2 bases at J, with 11 bases between the two ends. Germline V gene data show CDR1 as LNHDA and CDR2 as SQIVND (reference sequence).

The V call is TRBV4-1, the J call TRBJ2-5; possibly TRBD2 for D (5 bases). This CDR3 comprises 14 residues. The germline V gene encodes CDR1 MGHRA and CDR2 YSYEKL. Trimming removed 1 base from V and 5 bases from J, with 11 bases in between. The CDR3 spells CASSQVRRMETQYF. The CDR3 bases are TGCGCCAGCAGCCAAGTTAGGAGGATGGAGACCCAGTACTTC.